This T cell receptor (beta chain) was obtained from a study of blood T cell repertoires in COVID-19. The CDR3 runs 16 residues. Trimming at V came to 7 bases and at J to 5 bases, leaving 14 bases not matched to a gene. In germline, CDR1 is MNHEY, CDR2 SMNVEV (reference sequence). Clones were sequenced by immunoSEQ multiplex PCR, and TCRdb holds only the in-frame ones, with some missing. The sample lists 95,000 to 150,000 clones; over 80% were seen once. The V and J genes are TRBV27 and TRBJ2-5; 9 bases match TRBD1. Sample: peripheral blood. The clonotype originates from a man in his sixties with acute or convalescent COVID-19. CDR3 loop: CASMGTGQGRGETQYF. In DNA, the CDR3 is TGTGCCAGCATGGGGACCGGACAGGGGAGGGGGGAGACCCAGTACTTC.